Each of the 5 T cell receptor beta chains below was sequenced from the same sample in a study of regulatory and conventional T cells in RAG deficiency. TCRdb's copy holds only in-frame clones and misses some; the assay was immunoSEQ multiplex PCR. The table includes under 20,000 clones, about nine tenths detected once. Genomic DNA came from blood regulatory T cells gated CD4+ CD25-high CD127-low. These same data were also listed under a study on regulatory T cells. This second report adds: The primer mix had 52 TRBV and 13 TRBJ primers.

Source material: Tregs sorted from blood. These receptors were obtained from a human donor in good health.

The chain joins TRBV19 to TRBJ1-4; no firm D call. This CDR3 region has 14 residues. Germline values: CDR1 LNHDA, CDR2 SQIVND (reference sequence). The V end lost 9 bases, the J end lost 5 bases, and 16 bases lay between the germline ends. The CDR3 sequence: CASRVEGANEKLFF. The CDR3 region has the DNA TGTGCCAGCCGAGTGGAAGGTGCAAATGAAAAACTGTTTTTT.

The V gene is TRBV30, the J gene TRBJ2-7, with D perhaps matching TRBD1 (5 bases). Germline-derived CDR1 and CDR2 are GTSNPN and SVGIG (reference sequence). The CDR3 is 15 residues long. V lost 1 base, J lost 0 bases, and 13 bases lay in between. CDR3 sequence: CAWSAGQASSYEQYF. The CDR3 region has the DNA TGTGCCTGGAGTGCAGGGCAGGCAAGCTCCTACGAGCAGTACTTC.

The chain couples TRBV7-6 to TRBJ1-3; 7 bases match TRBD1. The CDR3 length is 15 residues. After removal of 5 bases from V and 0 bases from J, the junction contained 4 bases not matched to a gene. Germline V gene data show CDR1 as SGHVS and CDR2 as FNYEAQ. CDR3 sequence reads: CASSRGQFSGNTIYF. CDR3 DNA sequence: TGTGCCAGCAGCAGGGGACAGTTCTCTGGAAACACCATATATTTT.

The rearrangement links TRBV7-8 to TRBJ2-1; D is unresolved. The CDR3 is 14 amino acids. The ends were cut back, 4 bases at V and 0 bases at J, with 7 bases in the middle. Looked up from germline, CDR1 is SGHVS and CDR2 is FQNEAQ. CDR3 bases: TGTGCCAGCAGCTCGGTAAGCTCCTACAATGAGCAGTTCTTC. Protein sequence: CASSSVSSYNEQFF.

The gene calls are TRBV10-3 and TRBJ1-2; 9 bases fit TRBD1. The CDR3 spans 12 residues. CDR1 and CDR2 (germline): ENHRY, SYGVKD. V lost 6 bases and J lost 8; bases outside the gene matches: 4. CDR3 amino acids: CAIRGQGGGYTF. CDR3 sequence (DNA): TGTGCCATCAGGGGACAGGGAGGGGGCTACACCTTC.